This T cell receptor (beta chain) was sequenced for a study of monozygotic twins with inflammatory bowel disease. Template switching incorporated UMIs with a 6-nucleotide sample barcode. TCRdb reworked the 5' RACE reads into one entry per CDR3 protein, no DNA. Seen in this sample are 350,000 to 400,000 distinct CDR3 sequences; the ten most common clones hold approximately 2.8%. CDR1 ENHRY and CDR2 SYGVKD come from the germline V gene. The CDR3 length is 15 residues. Material: blood. The rearrangement links TRBV10-3 to TRBJ1-6; TCRdb reports TRBD1, a call that lacks DNA to check it against. The origin of this receptor is a human donor with ulcerative colitis or Crohn's disease, or a healthy co-twin of an affected twin (not recorded which). The CDR3 is CAISDGGQYNSPLHF.